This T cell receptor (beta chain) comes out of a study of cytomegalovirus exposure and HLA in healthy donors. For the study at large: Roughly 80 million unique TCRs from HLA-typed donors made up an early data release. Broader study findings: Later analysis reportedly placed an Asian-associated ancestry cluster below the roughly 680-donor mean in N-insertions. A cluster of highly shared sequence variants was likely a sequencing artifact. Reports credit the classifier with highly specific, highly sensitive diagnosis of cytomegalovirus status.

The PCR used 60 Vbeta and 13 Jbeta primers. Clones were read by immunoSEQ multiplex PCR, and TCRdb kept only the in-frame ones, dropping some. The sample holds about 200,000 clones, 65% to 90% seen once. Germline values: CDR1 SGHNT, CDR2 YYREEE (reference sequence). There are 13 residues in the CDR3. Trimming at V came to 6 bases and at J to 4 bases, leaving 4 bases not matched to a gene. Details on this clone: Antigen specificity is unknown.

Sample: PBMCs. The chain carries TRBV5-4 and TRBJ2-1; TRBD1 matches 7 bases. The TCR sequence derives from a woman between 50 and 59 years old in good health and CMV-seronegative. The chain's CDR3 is CASTTGQYNEQFF. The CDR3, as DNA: TGTGCCAGCACGACAGGGCAGTACAATGAGCAGTTCTTC.